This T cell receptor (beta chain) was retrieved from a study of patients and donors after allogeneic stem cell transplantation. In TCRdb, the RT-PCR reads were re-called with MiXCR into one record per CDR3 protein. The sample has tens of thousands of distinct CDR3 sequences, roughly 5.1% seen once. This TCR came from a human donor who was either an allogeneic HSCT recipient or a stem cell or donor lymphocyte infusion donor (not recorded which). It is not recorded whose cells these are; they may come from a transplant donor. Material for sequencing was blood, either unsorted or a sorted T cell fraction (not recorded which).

CDR3 loop: CASSPGALSTDTQYF. The CDR3 DNA reads TGTGCCAGCAGCCCGGGGGCCCTTAGCACAGATACGCAGTATTTT. The chain employs TRBV7-6 and TRBJ2-3, with D possibly called TRBD1 or TRBD2 (6 bases each). This CDR3 is built from 15 residues. V lost 5 bases, J lost 0 bases, and 12 bases lay in between. Germline assignment: CDR1 SGHVS and CDR2 FNYEAQ.